The 13 T cell receptor beta chains listed next were all sequenced from one sample in a study of tumor-infiltrating lymphocytes in oesophageal squamous cell carcinoma. TCRdb re-called the PCR reads through MiXCR, storing one row per CDR3 protein. The sample has about 12,000 distinct CDR3 sequences; about 57% are singletons. The sample taken for sequencing was esophageal tumor tissue. These receptors all stem from a female donor with esophageal squamous cell carcinoma.

The chain recombines TRBV7-4 with TRBJ2-1, with 8 bases lining up with TRBD2. Germline lookup yields CDR1 SGHVT and CDR2 SQSDAQ. This CDR3 is 22 amino acids long. Losses at the gene ends were 1 base for V and 0 bases for J; bases not matched to a gene: 20. The CDR3 DNA follows: TGTGCCAGCAGCTTAGTCAGACAGAGAGCGGGAGAGCTCAAGAGCTCCTACAATGAGCAGTTCTTC. As protein: CASSLVRQRAGELKSSYNEQFF.

J is TRBJ2-1 and V is TRBV7-2; D perhaps matches TRBD1 (6 bases). Germline values: CDR1 SGHTA, CDR2 FQGNSA. Trimming took off 6 bases at V and 0 bases at J, with 12 bases between the two ends. There are 15 residues in the CDR3. CDR3 bases: TGTGCCAGCAGGACAAGGGGGAGCTCCTACAATGAGCAGTTCTTC. Translation: CASRTRGSSYNEQFF.

This clonotype appeared a single time. V is TRBV7-9 and J is TRBJ1-6, with 7 bases identical to TRBD1. Trimming cost V 5 bases and J 8 bases; bases outside gene matches: 12. The CDR3 has 16 amino acids. CDR1 is SEHNR, CDR2 FQNEAQ, per germline (reference sequence). The CDR3 here is CASSKGARGIYSPLHF. The CDR3 region has the DNA TGTGCCAGCAGCAAGGGGGCCAGGGGGATTTATTCACCCCTCCACTTT.

The chain carries TRBV11-2 and TRBJ2-3; D may match TRBD1 or TRBD2 (6 bases each). This CDR3 spans 15 amino acids. Trimming pared 1 base from V and 5 bases from J, leaving 13 bases between. The germline V gene encodes CDR1 SGHAT and CDR2 FQNNGV. The DNA for the CDR3 is TGTGCCAGCAGCTTAGTTGGGGGGCGGGAAGATACGCAGTATTTT. This encodes CASSLVGGREDTQYF.

The rearrangement uses TRBV11-2 and TRBJ2-5; 12 bases align to TRBD2. The J call may be mistaken, given a closer DNA end match to TRBJ2-1. Germline CDR1 SGHAT, CDR2 FQNNGV. The CDR3 has 15 residues. CDR3 in DNA: TGTGCCAGCAGCGAGACTAGCGGGGGTTTCAATGAGCAGTTCTTC. This sequence encodes CASSETSGGFNEQFF.

As regards this clonotype: At one boundary the junction diverges from the germline segment, which might be a read error. This sequence joins TRBV6-1 and TRBJ1-6, with 10 bases identical to TRBD1. Germline CDR1 and CDR2: MNHNS and SASEGT. The CDR3 runs 16 residues. CDR3 region: CASSVTGTGATYEQYF. The CDR3 DNA reads TGTGCCAGCAGTGTGACCGGGACAGGGGCTACCTACGAGCAGTACTTT.

The chain combines TRBV7-2 with TRBJ2-5, with D perhaps TRBD1 (5 bases). The CDR3 extends over 13 amino acids. CDR1 and CDR2 (germline): SGHTA, FQGNSA. The ends were cut back, 5 bases at V and 5 bases at J, with 12 bases in the middle. The DNA for the CDR3 is TGTGCCAGCAGCCCAGGACACGGGGAGACCCAGTACTTC. Amino acid sequence: CASSPGHGETQYF.

As to this clonotype: A much larger clone differs by one base, so this may be a read error. The chain is built from TRBV28 and TRBJ2-5; D not certain. The CDR3 totals 13 residues. CDR1 MDHEN and CDR2 SYDVKM come from the germline V gene. Trimming removed 6 bases at V and 11 bases at J, with 19 bases between. The CDR3 DNA follows: TGTGCCAGCAGCTCGAGCAATCCCAATGAGCAGTACTTC. It specifies CASSSSNPNEQYF.

The chain uses TRBV2 and TRBJ2-5, with D possibly called TRBD1 or TRBD2 (5 bases each). CDR1 and CDR2 from the germline V gene are SNHLY and FYNNEI. The germline V and J ends were trimmed by 5 bases and 13 bases, with 20 bases remaining between them. The CDR3 runs to 13 residues. In DNA, the CDR3 is TGTGCCAGCAGTTCAGGGCTCACCGGGGAGCTGTACTTC. Its protein product is CASSSGLTGELYF. The full variable domain, rest sourced from reference TRBV2 and TRBJ2-5, is EPEVTQTPSHQVTQMGQEVILRCVPISNHLYFYWYRQILGQKVEFLVSFYNNEISEKSEIFDDQFSVERPDGSNFTLKIRSTKLEDSAMYFCASSSGLTGELYFGPGTRLLVL.

This rearrangement joins TRBV7-4 to TRBJ2-1; tentative D call: TRBD1 (5 bases). The J call could be wrong; TRBJ2-7 is a better fit for the DNA end. Germline CDR1 is SGHVT and CDR2 is SQSDAQ. The CDR3 consists of 12 residues. CDR3 in DNA: TGTGCCAGCAGCTCACAGGTCTACGAGCAGTACTTC. Amino acid sequence: CASSSQVYEQYF.

The rearrangement joins TRBV6-6 to TRBJ1-4, with unresolved D. V was clipped by 5 bases and J by 3 bases, with 13 bases between them. CDR1 MNHNY and CDR2 SVGAGI come from the germline V gene (reference sequence). The CDR3 spans 15 residues. The CDR3 DNA reads TGTGCCAGCAGTACCAATCGAGTTTCTAATGAAAAACTGTTTTTT. Translation gives CASSTNRVSNEKLFF.

This clonotype was observed many times. J is TRBJ2-7 and V is TRBV7-9, with TRBD2 identical over 9 bases. Germline values: CDR1 SEHNR, CDR2 FQNEAQ (reference sequence). This CDR3 has 17 residues. The junction had 11 bases not matched to a gene; V was cut back by 0 bases and J by 5 bases. Here the CDR3 DNA reads TGTGCCAGCAGCTTAGCATTAGCGGGAGAGTCATACGACGAGCAGTACTTC. Its translation is CASSLALAGESYDEQYF.

This clonotype occurred a few times. The chain is built from TRBV7-9 and TRBJ2-3; D remains ambiguous. This CDR3 has 14 residues. CDR1 and CDR2 (germline): SEHNR, FQNEAQ (reference sequence). V lost 7 bases, J lost 0 bases, and 11 bases lay in between. CDR3 sequence (DNA): TGTGCCAGCAACCCGACAAGTAGCACAGATACGCAGTATTTT. It translates to CASNPTSSTDTQYF.